Listed below are T cell receptor beta chains from one sample, sequenced in a study of cytomegalovirus exposure and HLA in healthy donors. Assay used: immunoSEQ multiplex PCR; TCRdb lists only in-frame clones, some missing. The data hold roughly 98,000 clones, with about 70% observed a single time. The sequencing sample was made of PBMCs. The receptors were gathered from a female donor in good health and CMV-seropositive. The CDR3 runs from the conserved cysteine through the conserved F or W. Fields, in order: V gene, J gene, D gene, clone size, CDR3 DNA, CDR3 protein. The D gene is left open where the match is weak. Size is omitted from some rows. Given values are once, few, many or a class for expanded clones.

TRBV28	TRBJ2-5	TRBD2	few	TGTGCCAGCAGTTTATGGCGGGGGGCGGAGACCCAGTACTTC	CASSLWRGAETQYF
TRBV5-4	TRBJ2-7	NA	few	TGTGCCAGCAGCCCGGGCGGGGTTCGGAGCTCCTACGAGCAGTACTTC	CASSPGGVRSSYEQYF
TRBV5-1	TRBJ2-7	TRBD2	few	TGCGCCAGCAAGGAGGGAGGGTTGGGGGACGAGCAGTACTTC	CASKEGGLGDEQYF
TRBV10-1	TRBJ1-3	NA	NA	TGCGCCAGCAGCTCAGGAACCTCTGGAAACACCATATATTTT	CASSSGTSGNTIYF
TRBV6-5	TRBJ1-1	NA	NA	TGTGCCAGCACCCCCAGGACAGTCAGCACTGAAGCTTTCTTT	CASTPRTVSTEAFF
TRBV7-6	TRBJ2-7	TRBD1	NA	TGTGCCACCCAGGGGACAGGGGGGGACGAGCAGTACTTC	CATQGTGGDEQYF
TRBV6-5	TRBJ2-3	TRBD2	few	TGTGCCAGCAGTTACCAGCGGGGGTGGGGCACAGATACGCAGTATTTT	CASSYQRGWGTDTQYF
TRBV30	TRBJ2-7	NA	once	TGTGCCTGGAGTCGGGTCTACGAGCAGTACTTC	CAWSRVYEQYF
TRBV28	TRBJ1-1	TRBD1	once	TGTGCCAGCAGTTTGAAGGCGACAGGGGACGGCACTGAAGCTTTCTTT	CASSLKATGDGTEAFF
TRBV19	TRBJ2-7	NA	NA	TGTGCCAGTAGCACGGGGGGCTTCGAGCAGTACTTC	CASSTGGFEQYF
TRBV5-1	TRBJ1-1	NA	few	TGCGCCAGCAGTTATGGGGGGGGGAACACTGAAGCTTTCTTT	CASSYGGGNTEAFF
TRBV29-1	TRBJ1-2	NA	NA	TGCAGCGTTGAAGAACAGAACTATGGCTACACCTTC	CSVEEQNYGYTF
TRBV9	TRBJ1-5	NA	NA	TGTGCCAGCAGCTCCCGTCGGGGGTGGGATCAGCCCCAGCATTTT	CASSSRRGWDQPQHF
TRBV6-6	TRBJ1-4	NA	NA	TGTGCCAGCACTTTCGGGAGGGGCCTGGCGGAAAAACTGTTTTTT	CASTFGRGLAEKLFF
TRBV30	TRBJ1-2	NA	NA	TGTGCCTTTTCCGAGGGGGTTGATAGGAGAGGCTACACCTTC	CAFSEGVDRRGYTF
TRBV25-1	TRBJ2-5	NA	NA	TGTGCCAGCAGTGAGAATGGACAGCAAGAGACCCAGTACTTC	CASSENGQQETQYF
TRBV5-8	TRBJ2-3	TRBD2	NA	TGTGCCAGCAGCTTCATCGGGACTAGTCGGGGGGACACAGATACGCAGTATTTT	CASSFIGTSRGDTDTQYF
TRBV21-1	TRBJ1-1	NA	NA	TGTGCCAGCAGCCACCGGGATAACACTGAAGCTTTCTTT	CASSHRDNTEAFF
TRBV30	TRBJ1-1	NA	few	TGTGCCTGGAGCGACAGACCGAACACTGAAGCTTTCTTT	CAWSDRPNTEAFF
TRBV28	TRBJ2-2	NA	NA	TGTGCCAGCAGTCCCACGGGGCGGGAAAACACCGGGGAGCTGTTTTTT	CASSPTGRENTGELFF
TRBV5-4	TRBJ2-5	TRBD1	NA	TGTGCCAGCAGCTCCCGGGACAGAGGCGAAGAGACCCAGTACTTC	CASSSRDRGEETQYF